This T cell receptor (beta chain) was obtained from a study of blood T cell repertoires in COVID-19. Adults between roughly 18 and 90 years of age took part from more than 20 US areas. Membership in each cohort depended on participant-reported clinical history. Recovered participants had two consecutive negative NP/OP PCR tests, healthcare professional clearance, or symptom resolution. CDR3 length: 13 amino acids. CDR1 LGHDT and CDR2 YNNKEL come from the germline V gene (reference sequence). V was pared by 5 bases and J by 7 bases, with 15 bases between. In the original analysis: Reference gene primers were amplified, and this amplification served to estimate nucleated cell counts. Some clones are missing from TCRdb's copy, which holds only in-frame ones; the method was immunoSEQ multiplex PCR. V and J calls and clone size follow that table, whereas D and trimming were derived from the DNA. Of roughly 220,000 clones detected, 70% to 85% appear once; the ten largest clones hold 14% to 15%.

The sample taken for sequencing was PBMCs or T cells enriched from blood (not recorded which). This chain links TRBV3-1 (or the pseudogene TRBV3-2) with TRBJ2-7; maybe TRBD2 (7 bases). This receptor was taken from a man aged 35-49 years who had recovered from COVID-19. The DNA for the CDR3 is TGTGCCAGCAGCGGCTACAGGGAGGGGGAGCAGTACTTC. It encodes CASSGYREGEQYF.